This T cell receptor beta chain emerged from a study of naive and memory T cell subsets. The beta constant-region primer was an equimolar mix of two oligonucleotides covering TRBC1 and TRBC2. One entry per CDR3 protein results from TCRdb running MiXCR on the UMI-ligation and nested PCR reads. The table records under 150,000 distinct CDR3 sequences, about 18% of them present only once. The CDR3 loop spans 16 amino acids. The germline CDR1 and CDR2 sequences are SEHNR and FQNEAQ (reference sequence). V dropped 5 bases and J dropped 6; count of bases not matched to a gene: 12. The chain is built from TRBV7-9 and TRBJ1-5; 8 bases line up with TRBD1. The TCR sequence derives from a human donor in good health. Sequenced sample: naive CD4+ T cells from blood. As DNA, the CDR3 is TGTGCCAGCAGCAACCTTGGACAGGGTCAGGGTCAGCCCCAGCATTTT. Encoded protein: CASSNLGQGQGQPQHF.